These 30 T cell receptor beta chains came from one sample sequenced in a study of blood T cell repertoires in COVID-19. Some clones are missing from TCRdb's copy, which holds only in-frame ones; the method was immunoSEQ multiplex PCR. The table has some 220,000 clones, around 80% seen once; the top ten hold around 1.3%. Sequencing used peripheral blood. Every receptor here comes from a woman under 40 with COVID-19, enrolled during active disease.

The chain has TRBV6-2 or TRBV6-3 and TRBJ1-2, with TRBD1 identical over 9 bases. V shed 6 bases, J shed 8 bases, and the junction held 13 bases outside the gene matches. Germline V lookup: CDR1 MNHEY, CDR2 SVGEGT. The CDR3 consists of 15 residues. The CDR3 sequence: CASSRLPGTGNGYTF. The CDR3, as DNA: TGTGCCAGCAGCCGCTTACCCGGGACAGGGAACGGCTACACCTTC.

This rearrangement joins TRBV5-3 to TRBJ1-2; a weak D match, TRBD1 (6 bases). TRBV5-3 is labeled an ORF, and its function is uncertain. The germline V and J ends were trimmed by 2 bases and 5 bases, with 19 bases remaining between them. The CDR3 totals 16 residues. In DNA, the CDR3 is TGTGCCAGAAGCTTATCACGCACAGGGAAAAATTATGGCTACACCTTC. Amino acids: CARSLSRTGKNYGYTF.

This rearrangement joins TRBV4-2 to TRBJ2-7, with 12 bases fitting TRBD2. CDR1 and CDR2 from the germline V gene are LGHNA and YNFKEQ. The J segment lost 2 bases and the V segment lost 1 base, leaving 6 bases of the junction unmatched. CDR3 size: 17 residues. In DNA form, the CDR3 reads TGTGCCAGCAGCCAAGGCCTACTAGCGGGGGGAGCCTACGAGCAGTACTTC. As protein: CASSQGLLAGGAYEQYF.

The chain employs TRBV5-1 and TRBJ2-1, with D possibly being TRBD2 (6 bases). The CDR3 sequence is 17 residues long. Trimming removed 1 base from V and 0 bases from J, with 14 bases in between. Per germline, CDR1 SGHRS and CDR2 YFSETQ. The CDR3 nucleotides read TGCGCCAGCAGCTTGCGGTGGGGGGAGCGCTCCTACAATGAGCAGTTCTTC. Amino acid sequence: CASSLRWGERSYNEQFF.

The genes are TRBV5-1 and TRBJ2-5; weak D call: TRBD2 (5 bases). Germline CDR1 SGHRS, CDR2 YFSETQ. The CDR3 has 13 amino acids. With 2 bases removed from V and 1 base from J, the gap between germline ends came to 6 bases. The CDR3 sequence is CASSFGLQETQYF. In nucleotides, the CDR3 is TGCGCCAGCAGCTTCGGACTCCAAGAGACCCAGTACTTC. Supplemented by reference TRBV5-1 and TRBJ2-5, the full variable domain reads KAGVTQTPRYLIKTRGQQVTLSCSPISGHRSVSWYQQTPGQGLQFLFEYFSETQRNKGNFPGRFSGRQFSNSRSEMNVSTLELGDSALYLCASSFGLQETQYFGPGTRLLVL.

This clone was observed a handful of times. The rearrangement uses TRBV18 and TRBJ1-5; D gene uncertain. Trimming took 2 bases from V and 5 from J, leaving 16 bases between them. Germline CDR1 is KGHSH and CDR2 is LQKENI. The CDR3 sequence is 16 residues long. The CDR3 sequence: CASSPIGLSRDQPQHF. The CDR3 nucleotides are TGTGCCAGCTCACCAATCGGACTCTCCCGCGATCAGCCCCAGCATTTT.

The chain carries TRBV28 and TRBJ2-7, with a possible D match to TRBD2 (5 bases). The V gene's germline CDR1 is MDHEN and CDR2 SYDVKM. Deletions cut 5 bases from V and 6 bases from J, with 11 bases between. The CDR3 loop spans 12 amino acids. CDR3 in amino acids: CASSLPAGEQYF. The CDR3 nucleotides read TGTGCCAGCAGTCTCCCGGCGGGCGAGCAGTACTTC.

This chain links TRBV9 with TRBJ1-3, with a weak D call TRBD1 (5 bases). The CDR3 spans 15 residues. Trimming cost V 5 bases and J 0 bases, with 12 bases left between them. The germline CDR1 and CDR2 sequences are SGDLS and YYNGEE. CDR3: CASSAGGDSGNTIYF. CDR3 nucleotides: TGTGCCAGCAGTGCCGGGGGTGACTCTGGAAACACCATATATTTT.

This clone occurred once. The chain couples TRBV9 to TRBJ2-5; D ambiguous. Trimming removed 4 bases at V and 5 bases at J, with 21 bases between. The germline V gene encodes CDR1 SGDLS and CDR2 YYNGEE. The length of the CDR3 is 16 residues. The CDR3 nucleotides are TGTGCCAGCAGCTCACCGGCCACTCCCGACTTGGAGACCCAGTACTTC. Protein product: CASSSPATPDLETQYF.

The chain joins TRBV20-1 to TRBJ2-5; maybe TRBD1 (5 bases). Germline V gene sequence: CDR1 DFQATT, CDR2 SNEGSKA (reference sequence). The CDR3 consists of 11 residues. V dropped 5 bases and J dropped 7 bases, with 11 bases sitting between them. The CDR3 loop reads CSAGALGTQYF. The CDR3 DNA is TGCAGTGCTGGGGCGTTGGGGACCCAGTACTTC.

This sequence joins TRBV7-2 and TRBJ2-7, with 11 bases identical to TRBD2. Germline V gene data show CDR1 as SGHTA and CDR2 as FQGNSA. J lost 7 bases, V lost 1 base, and 12 bases had no gene match. The CDR3 loop spans 17 amino acids. In DNA, the CDR3 is TGTGCCAGCAGCTTAGAAGTGGGCCTAGCGGGAGGTTGGGAGCAGTACTTC. Its translation is CASSLEVGLAGGWEQYF.

The genes are TRBV11-3 and TRBJ1-2; 9 bases match TRBD1. CDR3 length: 17 residues. J lost 4 bases, V lost 5 bases, and 14 bases had no gene match. CDR1 and CDR2 from the germline V gene are SGHNT and YENEEA. The CDR3 is CASSPRRGGQGGYGYTF. The CDR3 nucleotides read TGTGCCAGCAGCCCGCGCAGGGGGGGACAGGGAGGCTATGGCTACACCTTC.

The J gene is TRBJ2-7, the V gene TRBV18; 8 nucleotides align to TRBD1. This CDR3 contains 16 residues. The J segment lost 5 bases and the V segment lost 4 bases, leaving 13 bases of the junction unmatched. Germline CDR1 reads KGHSH; CDR2 reads LQKENI. The CDR3 sequence: CASSRSSRTGINEQYF. The DNA of the CDR3 is TGTGCCAGCTCACGCTCCTCTCGGACAGGGATAAACGAGCAGTACTTC.

The rearrangement links TRBV4-1 to TRBJ1-5; a possible D gene is TRBD1 (6 bases). Germline loops: CDR1 MGHRA, CDR2 YSYEKL. The CDR3 is 16 amino acids. The germline V and J ends were trimmed by 0 bases and 4 bases, with 13 bases remaining between them. CDR3 sequence: CASSQDATGSNQPQHF. Written as DNA, the CDR3 is TGCGCCAGCAGCCAAGATGCGACAGGCAGTAATCAGCCCCAGCATTTT.

V is TRBV7-9 and J is TRBJ1-2, with D maybe TRBD1 (5 bases). The CDR3 is made up of 14 amino acids. Germline CDR1 and CDR2: SEHNR and FQNEAQ (reference sequence). The V and J ends lost 1 base and 5 bases respectively, with 11 bases between them. The CDR3 DNA is TGTGCCAGCAGCTTAGGCGGGACGGAATATGGCTACACCTTC. Its translation: CASSLGGTEYGYTF.

The chain links TRBV9 to TRBJ2-7, with D possibly being TRBD1 (5 bases). Deletions cut 1 base from V and 6 bases from J, with 14 bases between. Germline CDR1 reads SGDLS; CDR2 reads YYNGEE. This CDR3 has 14 residues. The CDR3 here is CASSVTGRVGEQYF. CDR3 nucleotides: TGTGCCAGCAGCGTAACAGGCAGGGTAGGCGAGCAGTACTTC.

The V gene is TRBV30, the J gene TRBJ2-3; 7 bases fit TRBD2. Germline loops: CDR1 GTSNPN, CDR2 SVGIG (reference sequence). The CDR3 has 14 amino acids. Trimming cost V 0 bases and J 5 bases; bases outside gene matches: 5. The CDR3 sequence is CAWSVMGGVDTQYF. The CDR3 DNA follows: TGTGCCTGGAGTGTAATGGGGGGGGTAGATACGCAGTATTTT.

The chain recombines TRBV7-2 with TRBJ2-3, with 8 bases identical to TRBD2. The CDR3 runs 14 residues. V was pared by 5 bases and J by 2 bases, with 3 bases of the junction left unmatched. Germline CDR1 reads SGHTA; CDR2 reads FQGNSA. The CDR3 DNA is TGTGCCAGCAGCCCGGGACTAGACACAGATACGCAGTATTTT. Protein sequence: CASSPGLDTDTQYF.

V gene TRBV6-2 or TRBV6-3 combines with J gene TRBJ2-7; D is uncertain. V lost 3 bases to trimming and J lost 3 bases, with 9 bases between them. The CDR3 has 13 amino acids. Germline V gene data show CDR1 as MNHEY and CDR2 as SVGEGT. CDR3 region: CASSYKRIYEQYF. The CDR3 nucleotides are TGTGCCAGCAGTTATAAGCGAATCTACGAGCAGTACTTC.

Note on this clone: Other DNA variants within this sample encode the same CDR3. The chain employs TRBV6-5 and TRBJ1-1; tentatively, D is TRBD1 (5 bases). The ends were cut back, 5 bases at V and 2 bases at J, with 9 bases in the middle. The V gene's germline CDR1 is MNHEY and CDR2 SVGAGI. This CDR3 is built from 13 residues. The chain's CDR3 is CASSPQGNTEAFF. DNA for the CDR3: TGTGCCAGCAGTCCGCAGGGAAACACTGAAGCTTTCTTT.

With respect to this clone: One junction end disagrees with the germline gene, perhaps due to a read error. The chain carries TRBV9 and TRBJ2-2; 7 bases agree with TRBD2. CDR3 size: 16 residues. Per germline, CDR1 SGDLS and CDR2 YYNGEE. The CDR3 DNA is TGTGCCAGCACCGTAACCAGCGGGGTAGACACCGGGGAGCTGTTTTTT. It encodes CASTVTSGVDTGELFF.

This sequence joins TRBV18 and TRBJ2-2, with D tentatively TRBD1 (5 bases). This CDR3 region has 16 residues. Per the germline V gene, CDR1 is KGHSH and CDR2 is LQKENI. V was trimmed by 7 bases and J by 0 bases, leaving 15 bases between them. CDR3 bases: TGTGCCAGCTTACCCATACAGGAAGCGAACACCGGGGAGCTGTTTTTT. Translating gives CASLPIQEANTGELFF.

This rearrangement joins TRBV7-9 to TRBJ2-3; 8 nucleotides agree with TRBD1. Germline V gene data show CDR1 as SEHNR and CDR2 as FQNEAQ (reference sequence). The V segment lost 1 base and the J segment 2 bases; nucleotides outside the gene matches: 5. The CDR3 covers 16 residues. This chain's CDR3 is CASSLGTGSPTDTQYF. In DNA, the CDR3 is TGTGCCAGCAGCTTAGGGACAGGGTCCCCCACAGATACGCAGTATTTT. The whole variable domain, filled in from reference TRBV7-9 and TRBJ2-3, reads DTGVSQNPRHKITKRGQNVTFRCDPISEHNRLYWYRQTLGQGPEFLTYFQNEAQLEKSRLLSDRFSAERPKGSFSTLEIQRTEQGDSAMYLCASSLGTGSPTDTQYFGPGTRLTVL.

Only a few counts were recorded for this clone. The chain joins TRBV7-3 to TRBJ1-1; no clear D. The length of the CDR3 is 14 residues. The germline V gene has CDR1 SGHTA and CDR2 FQGTGA. Deletions cut 8 bases from V and 0 bases from J, with 13 bases between. The chain's CDR3 is CASAQTEMNTEAFF. The CDR3 DNA reads TGTGCCAGCGCCCAGACGGAGATGAACACTGAAGCTTTCTTT.

V is TRBV6-5 and J is TRBJ1-1; the match to TRBD1 covers 7 bases. The V and J ends lost 2 bases and 0 bases, in that order; junction bases with no gene match: 3. This CDR3 has 15 amino acids. Germline V CDR1 and CDR2: MNHEY, SVGAGI. CDR3 nucleotides: TGTGCCAGCAGTTACGAACAGGGGATGAACACTGAAGCTTTCTTT. Its translation: CASSYEQGMNTEAFF.

This sequence joins TRBV4-3 and TRBJ1-2; D possibly corresponds to TRBD1 (6 bases). Trimming removed 0 bases at V and 8 bases at J, with 10 bases between. This CDR3 is 13 amino acids long. In germline, CDR1 is LGHNA, CDR2 YSLEER. CDR3: CASSQDPDSGYTF. The CDR3 nucleotides are TGCGCCAGCAGCCAAGATCCGGACAGCGGCTACACCTTC.

This chain connects TRBV5-4 to TRBJ1-6; 7 nucleotides agree with TRBD1. Germline CDR1 SGHNT, CDR2 YYREEE (reference sequence). The CDR3 length is 17 residues. V lost 0 bases and J lost 7; bases outside the gene matches: 10. The CDR3 loop is CASSLGGGTVKNSPLHF. CDR3 bases: TGTGCCAGCAGCTTGGGGGGCGGGACAGTCAAGAATTCACCCCTCCACTTT.

The chain uses TRBV29-1 and TRBJ1-4; D is uncertain. Germline lookup yields CDR1 SQVTM and CDR2 ANQGSEA. With 4 bases removed from V and 0 bases from J, the gap between germline ends came to 9 bases. This CDR3 comprises 14 residues. The chain's CDR3 is CSVGKTATNEKLFF. The CDR3 DNA sequence: TGCAGCGTTGGGAAGACTGCAACTAATGAAAAACTGTTTTTT.

This clone appeared a single time. The gene calls are TRBV5-4 and TRBJ2-5, with 12 nucleotides matching TRBD2. The trim removed 3 bases at V and 5 bases at J, leaving 5 bases unmatched. Germline assignment: CDR1 SGHNT and CDR2 YYREEE (reference sequence). CDR3 length equals 15 residues. CDR3 sequence: CASSSLAGGPETQYF. The CDR3 DNA follows: TGTGCCAGCAGCTCCCTAGCGGGGGGGCCCGAGACCCAGTACTTC.

This rearrangement joins TRBV19 to TRBJ1-5; D possibly corresponds to TRBD1 (5 bases). Germline CDR1 is LNHDA and CDR2 is SQIVND (reference sequence). V lost 6 bases to trimming and J lost 6 bases, with 15 bases between them. The CDR3 sequence is 14 residues long. The CDR3 nucleotides are TGTGCCAGTAGCAAAGTACAGGTCGGTCAGCCCCAGCATTTT. The encoded protein is CASSKVQVGQPQHF.